The 10 T cell receptor beta chains presented below share a single source sample, sequenced in a study of blood T cell repertoires in COVID-19. The assay was immunoSEQ multiplex PCR, and TCRdb's table has in-frame clones only and misses some. The sample has over 25,000 clones; roughly 83% are singletons. The source material was peripheral blood. The source is a man older than 75 with active COVID-19.

The chain combines TRBV5-8 with TRBJ2-3; TRBD2 agrees at 7 bases. Germline V CDR1 and CDR2: SGHTS, YDEGEE. Trimming removed 4 bases from V and 3 bases from J; junction bases left unmatched: 8. This CDR3 comprises 15 residues. CDR3 residues: CASSPRGGATDTQYF. For the CDR3, the DNA is TGTGCCAGCAGCCCACGGGGAGGGGCGACAGATACGCAGTATTTT.

The genes are TRBV3-1 (or the pseudogene TRBV3-2) and TRBJ2-2; weak D call: TRBD1 (6 bases). The CDR3 has 13 residues. CDR1 LGHDT and CDR2 YNNKEL come from the germline V gene (reference sequence). Trimming removed 4 bases at V and 8 bases at J, with 11 bases between. The CDR3 region has the DNA TGTGCCAGCAGCCGTACAGGGTATGGGGAGCTGTTTTTT. Encoded protein: CASSRTGYGELFF.

This clone has just one count. CDR3 nucleotides: TGTGCCAGCAGTCAAAATTTACAGGGATCTGAAGCTTTCTTT. It encodes CASSQNLQGSEAFF. V is TRBV6-6 and J is TRBJ1-1; perhaps TRBD1 as D (6 bases). CDR3 length: 14 residues. The germline V gene has CDR1 MNHNY and CDR2 SVGAGI (reference sequence). The V gene lost 5 bases and the J gene lost 6 bases, with 16 bases spanning the gap.

The chain couples TRBV6-1 to TRBJ2-7, with D maybe TRBD1 (5 bases). The CDR3 consists of 15 residues. Trimming took off 2 bases at V and 3 bases at J, with 14 bases between the two ends. Germline V lookup: CDR1 MNHNS, CDR2 SASEGT. The CDR3 protein is CASSELGATDYEQYF. DNA for the CDR3: TGTGCCAGCAGTGAACTAGGGGCGACCGACTACGAGCAGTACTTC.

The chain is built from TRBV21-1 and TRBJ1-1; the D segment call TRBD1 is taken from the table without a DNA check. TRBV21-1 counts as a pseudogene. This CDR3 region has 14 residues. CDR3 sequence: CASSLDRGRTEAFF. Written as DNA, the CDR3 is TGTGCCAGCAGCCTGGACAGGGGGCGAACTGAAGCTTTCTTT.

The chain joins TRBV21-1 to TRBJ1-3. TRBV21-1 is described as a pseudogene. This CDR3 is built from 17 residues. The CDR3, as DNA: TGTGCCAGCAGCAATAATGCGCTCGGAGGGTCTGGAAACACCATATATTTT. Translating it yields CASSNNALGGSGNTIYF.

This clone was detected only once. V usage is TRBV18 and J usage is TRBJ2-7; the match to TRBD1 covers 7 bases. The germline CDR1 and CDR2 sequences are KGHSH and LQKENI. The CDR3 covers 16 residues. After removal of 6 bases from V and 0 bases from J, the junction contained 11 bases not matched to a gene. The CDR3, as DNA: TGTGCCAGCTCTCCGGGACAGATAGATAGCTCCTACGAGCAGTACTTC. Translation gives CASSPGQIDSSYEQYF.

This clone was picked up a small number of times. The V and J genes are TRBV29-1 and TRBJ1-2; D unresolved. CDR1 is SQVTM, CDR2 ANQGSEA, per germline. The CDR3 contains 11 residues. V dropped 4 bases and J dropped 0 bases, with 3 bases sitting between them. The CDR3 sequence: CSVVSNYGYTF. The CDR3 nucleotides are TGCAGCGTTGTATCTAACTATGGCTACACCTTC.

The V call is TRBV3-1 (or the pseudogene TRBV3-2), the J call TRBJ1-6; 10 nucleotides align to TRBD1. This CDR3 is 16 amino acids long. After removal of 1 base from V and 10 bases from J, the junction contained 7 bases not matched to a gene. Germline lookup yields CDR1 LGHDT and CDR2 YNNKEL (reference sequence). CDR3: CASSQVGTGAKSPLHF. Here the CDR3 DNA reads TGTGCCAGCAGCCAAGTTGGGACAGGGGCGAAGTCACCCCTCCACTTT.

This clone has more than one count but fewer than ten. The gene calls are TRBV7-8 and TRBJ1-4; D call uncertain. Trimming pared 5 bases from V and 7 bases from J, leaving 11 bases between. This CDR3 contains 13 residues. Germline CDR1 is SGHVS and CDR2 is FQNEAQ. The CDR3 DNA follows: TGTGCCAGCAGCCTGGGCGTCGCTGAAAAACTGTTTTTT. Translated: CASSLGVAEKLFF. The variable domain in full, with the rest retrieved from reference TRBV7-8 and TRBJ1-4, is GAGVSQSPRYKVAKRGQDVALRCDPISGHVSLFWYQQALGQGPEFLTYFQNEAQLDKSGLPSDRFFAERPEGSVSTLKIQRTQQEDSAVYLCASSLGVAEKLFFGSGTQLSVL.